Below are 24 T cell receptor beta chains sequenced from a single sample in a study of blood T cells in healthy people across ages. Combining a sample-barcoded 5' primer with a J-beta primer mix, a second PCR ran for roughly 6 to 11 cycles. TCRdb called the 5' RACE reads again in MiXCR, with one record for every CDR3 protein. The sample contains 550,000 to 700,000 distinct CDR3 sequences, roughly 28% of which appear only once. Source material: blood. The receptors shown here come from a woman in her seventies in good health.

The rearrangement uses TRBV5-1 and TRBJ1-2; TRBD1 is a possible D gene (6 bases). This CDR3 has 15 residues. Trimming stripped 4 bases from V and 4 bases from J, with 17 bases between. CDR1 and CDR2 (germline): SGHRS, YFSETQ. In DNA, the CDR3 is TGCGCCAGCAGCCCACAGGGAATCGGGGCCTATGGCTACACCTTC. Protein product: CASSPQGIGAYGYTF.

This clonotype was found a few times. The rearrangement joins TRBV5-1 to TRBJ2-4; 10 nucleotides agree with TRBD2. The germline V gene has CDR1 SGHRS and CDR2 YFSETQ. This CDR3 has 16 residues. Trimming took 5 bases from V and 0 from J; bases not matched to a gene: 5. The chain's CDR3 is CASSSGGILAKNIQYF. CDR3 coding DNA: TGCGCCAGCAGTAGCGGGGGGATACTAGCCAAAAACATTCAGTACTTC.

This clonotype was found a few times. The chain couples TRBV5-1 to TRBJ1-3, with D unclear. CDR1 SGHRS and CDR2 YFSETQ come from the germline V gene. Trimming took off 0 bases at V and 0 bases at J, with 16 bases between the two ends. This CDR3 spans 18 amino acids. CDR3: CASSLVGMSGPSGNTIYF. The CDR3 nucleotides read TGCGCCAGCAGCTTGGTCGGTATGTCAGGCCCCTCTGGAAACACCATATATTTT.

This clonotype was seen many times. V is TRBV9 and J is TRBJ1-3; D is unresolved. Trimming removed 4 bases at V and 1 base at J, with 21 bases between. The CDR3 extends over 18 amino acids. The germline CDR1 and CDR2 sequences are SGDLS and YYNGEE. The DNA for the CDR3 is TGTGCCAGCAGCCCAGTTTCGGGCCGGGTTTATTCTGGAAACACCATATATTTT. Protein: CASSPVSGRVYSGNTIYF.

This clonotype was recorded a few times. This sequence joins TRBV7-9 and TRBJ1-1; 7 nucleotides agree with TRBD1. Trimming at V came to 5 bases and at J to 3 bases, leaving 12 bases not matched to a gene. The germline V gene has CDR1 SEHNR and CDR2 FQNEAQ (reference sequence). CDR3 size: 16 residues. The CDR3 loop is CASSLPPGGADTEAFF. CDR3 in DNA: TGTGCCAGCAGCCTTCCTCCAGGGGGGGCTGACACTGAAGCTTTCTTT.

The chain is built from TRBV2 and TRBJ2-5; TRBD2 aligns across 15 bases. The J call may not be correct, given that the DNA end is closer to TRBJ2-1. Germline V CDR1 and CDR2: SNHLY, FYNNEI. The CDR3 covers 15 residues. The CDR3 here is CASSPPGLAGGEQFF. The DNA of the CDR3 is TGTGCCAGCAGTCCACCGGGACTAGCGGGAGGTGAGCAGTTCTTC.

The chain is built from TRBV5-1 and TRBJ1-2, with 9 bases aligning to TRBD1. CDR3 length: 15 amino acids. In germline, CDR1 is SGHRS, CDR2 YFSETQ. V was clipped by 4 bases and J by 4 bases; unmatched bases: 8. The CDR3 coding sequence is TGCGCCAGCAGCGCGTCACAGGGGGCTGGCTATGGCTACACCTTC. Translated: CASSASQGAGYGYTF.

This clonotype was counted between two and nine times. This chain uses TRBV19 with TRBJ2-3; perhaps TRBD2 as D (5 bases). Looked up from germline, CDR1 is LNHDA and CDR2 is SQIVND (reference sequence). The germline V and J ends were trimmed by 2 bases and 2 bases, with 11 bases remaining between them. This CDR3 has 15 amino acids. The CDR3 loop reads CASSISGPPTDTQYF. In nucleotides, the CDR3 is TGTGCCAGTAGTATAAGCGGTCCCCCCACAGATACGCAGTATTTT.

V usage is TRBV5-8 and J usage is TRBJ2-4, with TRBD2 as a possible D gene (6 bases). The CDR3 consists of 16 residues. Trimming stripped 7 bases from V and 2 bases from J, with 19 bases between. Germline CDR1 reads SGHTS; CDR2 reads YDEGEE. Here the CDR3 reads CASRAAGLLTKNIQYF. DNA for the CDR3: TGTGCCAGCCGGGCCGCGGGGTTACTGACCAAAAACATTCAGTACTTC.

This clonotype was seen a single time. The V gene is TRBV6-5, the J gene TRBJ1-2; TRBD1 is a possible D gene (5 bases). Germline CDR1 MNHEY, CDR2 SVGAGI. V lost 5 bases and J 5 bases, leaving 9 bases between the germline ends. The CDR3 covers 12 residues. Written as DNA, the CDR3 is TGTGCCAGCAGTCAGGGCTTTTATGGCTACACCTTC. This sequence encodes CASSQGFYGYTF.

There are a few counts of this clonotype. This chain joins TRBV7-2 and TRBJ2-7; no clear D gene. Germline values: CDR1 SGHTA, CDR2 FQGNSA. With 5 bases removed from V and 0 bases from J, the gap between germline ends came to 17 bases. The CDR3 is made up of 16 amino acids. The CDR3 loop reads CASSDRPAMGSYEQYF. DNA for the CDR3: TGTGCCAGCAGCGACCGGCCTGCGATGGGCTCCTACGAGCAGTACTTC.

The V and J genes are TRBV9 and TRBJ2-5; 9 bases match TRBD2. Germline V gene lookup returns CDR1 SGDLS and CDR2 YYNGEE. V shed 4 bases, J shed 2 bases, and the junction held 3 bases outside the gene matches. This CDR3 has 14 residues. In DNA form, the CDR3 reads TGTGCCAGCAGCCACGGACTAGCGCAAGAGACCCAGTACTTC. Its protein product is CASSHGLAQETQYF.

This clonotype showed up just a few times. The chain links TRBV20-1 to TRBJ2-5, with D hard to call. Per germline, CDR1 DFQATT and CDR2 SNEGSKA (reference sequence). The CDR3 consists of 14 residues. Trimming removed 1 base at V and 1 base at J, with 10 bases between. The CDR3 bases are TGCAGTGCTAGAGCGGGCACTACCCAAGAGACCCAGTACTTC. Its protein product is CSARAGTTQETQYF.

This clonotype was counted ten times or more. V and J are TRBV11-2 and TRBJ2-7; TRBD2 might be the D (6 bases). Germline lookup yields CDR1 SGHAT and CDR2 FQNNGV. The CDR3 is made up of 12 amino acids. V lost 10 bases to trimming and J lost 4 bases, with 14 bases between them. As DNA, the CDR3 is TGTGCCACGAGGAGGGACTCGTACGAGCAGTACTTC. This codes for CATRRDSYEQYF.

This rearrangement joins TRBV12-3 or TRBV12-4 to TRBJ1-1, with no clear D. V lost 3 bases, J lost 10 bases, and 9 bases lay in between. There are 11 residues in the CDR3. CDR3 in DNA: TGTGCCAGCAGTTTTTACGACGGAGCTTTCTTT. As protein: CASSFYDGAFF.

The chain carries TRBV4-2 and TRBJ2-5; 10 bases agree with TRBD2. The CDR3 extends over 16 amino acids. Trimming removed 7 bases from V and 7 bases from J; junction bases left unmatched: 15. The germline CDR1 and CDR2 sequences are LGHNA and YNFKEQ. CDR3 DNA sequence: TGTGCCAGCACTCGGGGGGCTAGCGGGGGCCGAGGGACCCAGTACTTC. Residues: CASTRGASGGRGTQYF.

This clonotype was seen more than once but under ten times. The genes are TRBV29-1 and TRBJ1-4; 8 bases fit TRBD1. The V gene's germline CDR1 is SQVTM and CDR2 ANQGSEA. Trimming took 6 bases from V and 8 from J; bases not matched to a gene: 8. The CDR3 sequence is 13 residues long. The CDR3 DNA follows: TGCAGCGTCTTGGACAGGGAGTTAGAAAAACTGTTTTTT. It encodes CSVLDRELEKLFF.

The chain is built from TRBV10-3 and TRBJ2-3; TRBD2 might be the D (6 bases). Trimming took off 6 bases at V and 2 bases at J, with 12 bases between the two ends. CDR1 is ENHRY, CDR2 SYGVKD, per germline. The CDR3 extends over 14 amino acids. The CDR3 nucleotides are TGTGCCATCAGGGAGGGAGTACACACAGATACGCAGTATTTT. It encodes CAIREGVHTDTQYF.

The chain uses TRBV7-2 and TRBJ1-2; TRBD1 matches 7 bases. Trimming at V came to 5 bases and at J to 0 bases, leaving 3 bases not matched to a gene. Per germline, CDR1 SGHTA and CDR2 FQGNSA. This CDR3 comprises 14 residues. Here the CDR3 reads CASSQGGSNYGYTF. DNA of the CDR3: TGTGCCAGCAGCCAGGGGGGGTCTAACTATGGCTACACCTTC.

The chain is built from TRBV7-9 and TRBJ2-5; D may be TRBD1 or TRBD2 (6 bases each). The end of the DNA is better explained by TRBJ2-7, so the J call may be wrong. The CDR3 extends over 16 amino acids. Germline V gives CDR1 SEHNR, CDR2 FQNEAQ (reference sequence). The DNA for the CDR3 is TGTGCCAGCAGCTTAGTGGTTGGGGGGCTCCCTTACGAGCAGTACTTC. It is translated as CASSLVVGGLPYEQYF.

The chain links TRBV6-2 or TRBV6-3 to TRBJ2-7, with D unclear. This CDR3 has 14 amino acids. Trimming stripped 2 bases from V and 7 bases from J, with 15 bases between. Germline CDR1 MNHEY, CDR2 SVGEGT. CDR3 protein: CASSYDGEANEQYF. CDR3 DNA sequence: TGTGCCAGCAGTTACGATGGGGAAGCAAATGAGCAGTACTTC.

This chain links TRBV7-2 with TRBJ2-6; D not certain. V lost 3 bases, J lost 1 base, and 7 bases lay in between. The CDR3 is 15 amino acids. In germline, CDR1 is SGHTA, CDR2 FQGNSA. In nucleotides, the CDR3 is TGTGCCAGCAGCTTTTTGCCGTCTGGGGCCAACGTCCTGACTTTC. Its protein product is CASSFLPSGANVLTF.

This chain connects TRBV7-2 to TRBJ2-5, with D tentatively TRBD1 or TRBD2 (6 bases each). The assigned J gene may be wrong: the sequence end matches TRBJ2-1 better. CDR3 length: 16 amino acids. Germline CDR1 SGHTA, CDR2 FQGNSA. In DNA form, the CDR3 reads TGTGCCAGCACCATGAGTTGGGGGGCCACTTACAATGAGCAGTTCTTC. Protein: CASTMSWGATYNEQFF.

This clonotype was observed a few times. The gene calls are TRBV7-9 and TRBJ1-2, with TRBD1 identical over 8 bases. CDR1 and CDR2 (germline): SEHNR, FQNEAQ (reference sequence). Trimming at V came to 7 bases and at J to 5 bases, leaving 6 bases not matched to a gene. CDR3 length: 13 amino acids. In DNA form, the CDR3 reads TGTGCCAGCATCCAGGGGGCTGGTTATGGCTACACCTTC. This codes for CASIQGAGYGYTF.